One sample yielded the 23 T cell receptor beta chains listed below, sequenced in a study of T cells of healthy individuals. MiXCR, applied by TCRdb to the 5' RACE reads, yields one record per CDR3 protein. The data show around 100,000 distinct CDR3 sequences, with roughly a sixth seen just once and approximately 6% held by the top ten. The receptor set was obtained from a human donor in good health.

In this sample, this clonotype turned up many times. The rearrangement uses TRBV27 and TRBJ1-1; D unclear. The CDR3 totals 12 residues. CDR1 is MNHEY and CDR2 is SMNVEV in the germline V gene (reference sequence). The V end was cut by 3 bases, the J end by 7 bases, with 9 bases between. The DNA of the CDR3 is TGTGCCAGCAGTTTTGGCGGTGGTGAAGCTTTCTTT. Its translation is CASSFGGGEAFF.

The CDR3 loop reads CSASVTSLGDTQYF. The DNA of the CDR3 is TGCAGTGCTAGTGTGACTAGCCTGGGGGATACGCAGTATTTT. The rearrangement uses TRBV20-1 and TRBJ2-3; 7 nucleotides match TRBD2. With V trimmed by 3 bases and J by 6 bases, 9 bases remained unmatched. CDR3 size: 14 residues. Germline V lookup: CDR1 DFQATT, CDR2 SNEGSKA (reference sequence).

This clonotype was detected many times. V usage is TRBV2 and J usage is TRBJ2-2, with D uncertain. The CDR3 is 15 residues long. Germline V gives CDR1 SNHLY, CDR2 FYNNEI. V lost 2 bases, J lost 2 bases, and 9 bases lay in between. The CDR3: CASSESGYNTGELFF. CDR3 bases: TGTGCCAGCAGTGAATCGGGCTACAACACCGGGGAGCTGTTTTTT.

This clonotype was seen a few times. The chain carries TRBV28 and TRBJ2-7; a weak D match, TRBD2 (6 bases). CDR1 and CDR2 (germline): MDHEN, SYDVKM. Trimming took 4 bases from V and 6 from J, leaving 13 bases between them. The CDR3 totals 13 residues. CDR3 DNA sequence: TGTGCCAGCAGTTCCGGGACTCAACCCGAGCAGTACTTC. It codes for CASSSGTQPEQYF.

This clonotype was counted between two and nine times. This CDR3 is CASSPGSTAPGELFF. Here the CDR3 DNA reads TGCGCCAGCAGCCCTGGTTCGACCGCACCCGGGGAGCTGTTTTTT. The chain is built from TRBV4-1 and TRBJ2-2; D is ambiguous. The CDR3 is made up of 15 amino acids. Germline V gene lookup returns CDR1 MGHRA and CDR2 YSYEKL. With 4 bases removed from V and 6 bases from J, the gap between germline ends came to 15 bases.

In its sample, this clonotype was seen a few times. The genes are TRBV4-3 and TRBJ1-4, with D possibly being TRBD1 (6 bases). Germline V gene sequence: CDR1 LGHNA, CDR2 YSLEER. The CDR3 extends over 17 amino acids. V was shortened by 0 bases and J by 7 bases, with 18 bases between the two germline ends. The DNA for the CDR3 is TGCGCCAGCAGCCAAGAAGGGACGGTGGTCAGGGGTGAAAAACTGTTTTTT. Its protein product is CASSQEGTVVRGEKLFF.

This clonotype was recorded a few times. The V gene is TRBV7-2, the J gene TRBJ2-7, with D possibly matching TRBD1 (6 bases). The CDR3 has 13 residues. Trimming removed 8 bases from V and 2 bases from J, with 13 bases in between. The V gene's germline CDR1 is SGHTA and CDR2 FQGNSA. The CDR3 DNA follows: TGTGCCAGCCGGAGACCAGGGGCCTACGAGCAGTACTTC. Amino acid sequence: CASRRPGAYEQYF. Complete variable domain (other parts from reference TRBV7-2 and TRBJ2-7): GAGVSQSPSNKVTEKGKDVELRCDPISGHTALYWYRQSLGQGLEFLIYFQGNSAPDKSGLPSDRFSAERTGGSVSTLTIQRTQQEDSAVYLCASRRPGAYEQYFGPGTRLTVT.

Only a few counts were recorded for this clonotype. The chain carries TRBV9 and TRBJ2-1, with 9 bases lining up with TRBD2. CDR1 SGDLS and CDR2 YYNGEE come from the germline V gene. The V and J ends lost 0 bases and 2 bases, in that order; junction bases with no gene match: 3. The CDR3 consists of 16 residues. CDR3 in DNA: TGTGCCAGCAGCGTAGAAGGCGGGAGGGCCTACAATGAGCAGTTCTTC. This gives the protein CASSVEGGRAYNEQFF.

This clonotype was seen only a few times. CDR3 DNA: TGCAGTGCTAGAGACCCTAGCGTGGGGACCCAGTACTTC. Its translation is CSARDPSVGTQYF. The V gene is TRBV20-1, the J gene TRBJ2-5; tentative D call: TRBD2 (6 bases). The length of the CDR3 is 13 residues. The V and J ends lost 0 bases and 7 bases respectively, with 12 bases between them. The germline V gene has CDR1 DFQATT and CDR2 SNEGSKA (reference sequence).

This clonotype was seen a few times. V usage is TRBV15 and J usage is TRBJ1-5; 10 bases agree with TRBD1. The junction had 4 bases not matched to a gene; V was cut back by 7 bases and J by 7 bases. This CDR3 contains 13 residues. Germline assignment: CDR1 LNHNV and CDR2 YYDKDF (reference sequence). The CDR3 sequence: CATNRDRGQPQHF. Written as DNA, the CDR3 is TGTGCCACCAACCGGGACAGGGGACAGCCCCAGCATTTT.

The chain carries TRBV3-1 and TRBJ2-3; D is undetermined. The germline V gene has CDR1 LGHDT and CDR2 YNNKEL (reference sequence). There are 12 residues in the CDR3. Trimming removed 1 base at V and 6 bases at J, with 5 bases between. For the CDR3, the DNA is TGTGCCAGCAGCCAAGTAGGGGATACGCAGTATTTT. It yields the protein CASSQVGDTQYF.

This chain joins TRBV7-2 and TRBJ2-7; D is possibly TRBD2 (6 bases). Trimming left V 1 base short and J 6 bases short, with 10 bases between. Germline values: CDR1 SGHTA, CDR2 FQGNSA. The CDR3 consists of 13 residues. CDR3 protein: CASSLVRESEQYF. CDR3 nucleotides: TGTGCCAGCAGCTTAGTACGGGAGTCCGAGCAGTACTTC.

J is TRBJ1-6 and V is TRBV7-2; a weak D match, TRBD1 (5 bases). The CDR3 is 17 amino acids. Germline V gene sequence: CDR1 SGHTA, CDR2 FQGNSA. Trimming left V 5 bases short and J 0 bases short, with 14 bases between. This CDR3 reads CASSGGGGSSYNSPLHF. The DNA of the CDR3 is TGTGCCAGCAGCGGGGGAGGAGGGAGCTCCTATAATTCACCCCTCCACTTT.

The rearrangement uses TRBV7-8 and TRBJ2-7; D not resolved. The CDR3 spans 14 residues. Trimming took off 2 bases at V and 7 bases at J, with 15 bases between the two ends. The germline V gene encodes CDR1 SGHVS and CDR2 FQNEAQ. CDR3 nucleotides: TGTGCCAGCAGCTTAAGAGACATCGTTGGAGAGCAGTACTTC. The encoded protein is CASSLRDIVGEQYF. Using reference TRBV7-8 and TRBJ2-7 for the parts outside the CDR3, the full variable domain is GAGVSQSPRYKVAKRGQDVALRCDPISGHVSLFWYQQALGQGPEFLTYFQNEAQLDKSGLPSDRFFAERPEGSVSTLKIQRTQQEDSAVYLCASSLRDIVGEQYFGPGTRLTVT.

This clonotype was counted at least ten times. The V call is TRBV7-8, the J call TRBJ2-7; TRBD1 might be the D (5 bases). The CDR3 contains 15 residues. Germline V gene sequence: CDR1 SGHVS, CDR2 FQNEAQ. V lost 1 base and J 3 bases, leaving 13 bases between the germline ends. CDR3 DNA sequence: TGTGCCAGCAGCTTAGTGTCTGGGGCTGGCTACGAGCAGTACTTC. Translation: CASSLVSGAGYEQYF. Supplemented by reference TRBV7-8 and TRBJ2-7, the full variable domain reads GAGVSQSPRYKVAKRGQDVALRCDPISGHVSLFWYQQALGQGPEFLTYFQNEAQLDKSGLPSDRFFAERPEGSVSTLKIQRTQQEDSAVYLCASSLVSGAGYEQYFGPGTRLTVT.

The table lists this clonotype with many counts. The rearrangement links TRBV4-3 to TRBJ2-7; D is undetermined. Germline CDR1 reads LGHNA; CDR2 reads YSLEER. Trimming took 1 base from V and 6 from J, leaving 10 bases between them. This CDR3 is 13 amino acids long. The CDR3 bases are TGCGCCAGCAGCCAAGTGGTCCCGGGCGAGCAGTACTTC. It specifies CASSQVVPGEQYF.

V and J are TRBV11-2 and TRBJ2-7, with D perhaps TRBD2 (6 bases). CDR1 and CDR2 from the germline V gene are SGHAT and FQNNGV. The ends were cut back, 1 base at V and 2 bases at J, with 15 bases in the middle. The CDR3 sequence is 16 residues long. In DNA, the CDR3 is TGTGCCAGCAGCTTAGGGATCTGGGGAGGAACCTACGAGCAGTACTTC. Protein: CASSLGIWGGTYEQYF.

The sample holds a few counts of this clonotype. The rearrangement links TRBV11-2 to TRBJ2-3; 9 bases match TRBD2. In germline, CDR1 is SGHAT, CDR2 FQNNGV. CDR3 length equals 14 residues. After removal of 6 bases from V and 1 base from J, the junction contained 2 bases not matched to a gene. The CDR3 coding sequence is TGTGCCAGCAGTTCTAGCGGGGGCACAGATACGCAGTATTTT. Its translation: CASSSSGGTDTQYF.

V gene TRBV5-1 combines with J gene TRBJ1-2; D call uncertain. Germline lookup yields CDR1 SGHRS and CDR2 YFSETQ. V was shortened by 0 bases and J by 4 bases, with 10 bases between the two germline ends. The CDR3 has 14 amino acids. This CDR3 reads CASSLGRLAYGYTF. The DNA of the CDR3 is TGCGCCAGCAGCTTGGGACGGCTGGCCTATGGCTACACCTTC.

At least ten counts were recorded for this clonotype. The rearrangement links TRBV29-1 to TRBJ2-7; no reliable D call. Germline loops: CDR1 SQVTM, CDR2 ANQGSEA. Trimming left V 5 bases short and J 0 bases short, with 8 bases between. CDR3 length: 12 residues. Here the CDR3 reads CSVQPSSYEQYF. The CDR3 nucleotides read TGCAGCGTTCAGCCCAGCTCCTACGAGCAGTACTTC.

This chain links TRBV6-2 or TRBV6-3 with TRBJ1-1; D is possibly TRBD1 (6 bases). This CDR3 region has 13 residues. V was trimmed by 6 bases and J by 5 bases, leaving 13 bases between them. The germline V gene encodes CDR1 MNHEY and CDR2 SVGEGT. CDR3 in amino acids: CASRKQGGTEAFF. Here the CDR3 DNA reads TGTGCCAGCAGAAAACAGGGAGGGACTGAAGCTTTCTTT.

A few counts support this clonotype. The chain joins TRBV4-1 to TRBJ1-2; the D is unclear. V lost 1 base and J 2 bases, leaving 8 bases between the germline ends. This CDR3 has 14 residues. Germline-derived CDR1 and CDR2 are MGHRA and YSYEKL. For the CDR3, the DNA is TGCGCCAGCAGCCAAGTGGGCACAAACTATGGCTACACCTTC. Its protein product is CASSQVGTNYGYTF.

This clonotype came up a few times. The V and J genes are TRBV6-5 and TRBJ2-3, with TRBD2 identical over 9 bases. The CDR3 contains 12 residues. CDR1 is MNHEY, CDR2 SVGAGI, per germline. Trimming cost V 5 bases and J 8 bases; bases outside gene matches: 2. In DNA form, the CDR3 reads TGTGCCAGCAGTCGCGGGGGGGGTACGCAGTATTTT. Amino acids: CASSRGGGTQYF.